A single sample gave rise to the 10 T cell receptor beta chains below, sequenced in a study of OX40 agonist ivuxolimab in advanced cancers. Produced via immunoSEQ multiplex PCR; TCRdb's table is partial and in-frame only. The table has about 80,000 clones, more than 75% seen once; the top ten hold roughly 0.3%. The sample consisted of CD4+ or CD8+ T cells sorted from blood, taken in a trial of the OX40 agonist ivuxolimab. These receptors all stem from an adult with an advanced solid tumor such as melanoma, head and neck, liver or kidney cancer.

The chain employs TRBV2 and TRBJ2-5; perhaps TRBD1 as D (7 bases). CDR3 length: 15 residues. Trimming took 6 bases from V and 5 from J, leaving 19 bases between them. Germline V lookup: CDR1 SNHLY, CDR2 FYNNEI. CDR3 region: CASRRETGRDETQYF. CDR3 DNA: TGTGCCAGCAGGCGAGAGACAGGGCGGGACGAGACCCAGTACTTC.

The chain employs TRBV7-6 and TRBJ1-1; 8 bases agree with TRBD1. This CDR3 spans 15 amino acids. Per the germline V gene, CDR1 is SGHVS and CDR2 is FNYEAQ. With 2 bases clipped from V and 5 bases from J, the junction kept 7 bases outside the gene matches. The CDR3 DNA sequence: TGTGCCAGCAGCTTATCCCAGACAGGGGCAACTGAAGCTTTCTTT. It yields the protein CASSLSQTGATEAFF.

This clone has just one count. The chain combines TRBV7-8 with TRBJ2-5, with D unclear. The CDR3 is 13 amino acids. Per the germline V gene, CDR1 is SGHVS and CDR2 is FQNEAQ. The V gene lost 2 bases and the J gene lost 3 bases, with 7 bases spanning the gap. Here the CDR3 reads CASSLRQKETQYF. The CDR3 bases are TGTGCCAGCAGCTTAAGGCAAAAAGAGACCCAGTACTTC.

The V and J genes are TRBV5-1 and TRBJ2-7, with 11 bases matching TRBD1. Germline lookup yields CDR1 SGHRS and CDR2 YFSETQ. With V trimmed by 1 base and J by 2 bases, 2 bases remained unmatched. CDR3 length: 15 residues. The CDR3 here is CASSLRTGGAYEQYV. The CDR3 DNA follows: TGCGCCAGCAGCTTGCGGACAGGGGGCGCCTACGAGCAGTACGTC.

The chain couples TRBV7-2 to TRBJ2-1; perhaps D is TRBD1 or TRBD2 (5 bases each). Germline V CDR1 and CDR2: SGHTA, FQGNSA. The CDR3 is 17 residues long. The V and J ends lost 1 base and 4 bases respectively, with 17 bases between them. The CDR3 sequence: CASSLVVSRDGYNEQFF. Written as DNA, the CDR3 is TGTGCCAGCAGCTTAGTAGTCTCCCGGGACGGGTACAATGAGCAGTTCTTC.

V usage is TRBV10-3 and J usage is TRBJ1-1; TRBD1 matches 9 bases. CDR1 ENHRY and CDR2 SYGVKD come from the germline V gene. CDR3 length: 13 amino acids. Trimming took 6 bases from V and 7 from J; bases not matched to a gene: 6. Here the CDR3 reads CAIRGQGNGEAFF. In DNA, the CDR3 is TGTGCCATCAGGGGACAGGGTAACGGTGAAGCTTTCTTT.

The rearrangement uses TRBV5-6 and TRBJ2-7, with 12 nucleotides matching TRBD2. This CDR3 is built from 18 residues. The V segment lost 4 bases and the J segment 3 bases; nucleotides outside the gene matches: 14. Germline CDR1 is SGHDT and CDR2 is YYEEEE. CDR3 DNA: TGTGCCAGCAGCCCAGGACTAGCGGGAATCAGGGGGATCTACGAGCAGTACTTC. Translating it yields CASSPGLAGIRGIYEQYF. Supplemented by reference TRBV5-6 and TRBJ2-7, the full variable domain reads DAGVTQSPTHLIKTRGQQVTLRCSPKSGHDTVSWYQQALGQGPQFIFQYYEEEERQRGNFPDRFSGHQFPNYSSELNVNALLLGDSALYLCASSPGLAGIRGIYEQYFGPGTRLTVT.

This clone was counted a single time. In nucleotides, the CDR3 is TGTGCCAGCAGTTACATCACTCCGGGTGGGGGCTACACCTTC. Translating it yields CASSYITPGGGYTF. The V gene is TRBV6-5, the J gene TRBJ1-2; D gene unclear. Trimming left V 2 bases short and J 8 bases short, with 15 bases between. The CDR3 has 14 amino acids. Per the germline V gene, CDR1 is MNHEY and CDR2 is SVGAGI.

CDR3 coding DNA: TGTGCCAGCAGTTACGATGTAGGGGGGTACAATGAGCAGTTCTTC. It is translated as CASSYDVGGYNEQFF. The chain carries TRBV6-5 and TRBJ2-1, with D perhaps given as TRBD1 or TRBD2 (6 bases each). The germline V and J ends were trimmed by 2 bases and 4 bases, with 12 bases remaining between them. The CDR3 spans 15 residues. CDR1 is MNHEY, CDR2 SVGAGI, per germline.

The V gene is TRBV12-5, the J gene TRBJ2-7; TRBD2 might be the D (6 bases). The germline V and J ends were trimmed by 7 bases and 1 base, with 11 bases remaining between them. The germline CDR1 and CDR2 sequences are LGHNT and FRNRAP. This CDR3 spans 13 amino acids. CDR3 protein: CASAWGESYEQYF. The DNA for the CDR3 is TGTGCTAGTGCCTGGGGGGAGTCCTACGAGCAGTACTTC. The variable domain in full, completed from reference TRBV12-5 and TRBJ2-7, reads DARVTQTPRHKVTEMGQEVTMRCQPILGHNTVFWYRQTMMQGLELLAYFRNRAPLDDSGMPKDRFSAEMPDATLATLKIQPSEPRDSAVYFCASAWGESYEQYFGPGTRLTVT.